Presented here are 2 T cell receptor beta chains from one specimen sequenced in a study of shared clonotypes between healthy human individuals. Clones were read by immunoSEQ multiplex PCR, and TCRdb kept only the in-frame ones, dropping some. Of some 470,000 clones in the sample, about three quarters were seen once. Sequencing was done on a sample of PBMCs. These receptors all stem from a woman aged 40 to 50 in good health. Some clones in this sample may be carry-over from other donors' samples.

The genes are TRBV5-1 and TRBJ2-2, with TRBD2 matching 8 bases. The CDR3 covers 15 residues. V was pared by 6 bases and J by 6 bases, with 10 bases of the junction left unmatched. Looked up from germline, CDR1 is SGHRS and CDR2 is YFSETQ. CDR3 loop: CASTEPGLGAGELFF. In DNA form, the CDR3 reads TGCGCCAGCACAGAACCGGGACTAGGCGCCGGGGAGCTGTTTTTT.

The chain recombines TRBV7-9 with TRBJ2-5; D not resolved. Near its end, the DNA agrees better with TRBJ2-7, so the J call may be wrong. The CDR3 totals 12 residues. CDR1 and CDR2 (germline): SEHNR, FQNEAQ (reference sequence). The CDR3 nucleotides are TGTGCCAGCAGCTTAGACTTGGACGAGCAGTACTTC. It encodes CASSLDLDEQYF.